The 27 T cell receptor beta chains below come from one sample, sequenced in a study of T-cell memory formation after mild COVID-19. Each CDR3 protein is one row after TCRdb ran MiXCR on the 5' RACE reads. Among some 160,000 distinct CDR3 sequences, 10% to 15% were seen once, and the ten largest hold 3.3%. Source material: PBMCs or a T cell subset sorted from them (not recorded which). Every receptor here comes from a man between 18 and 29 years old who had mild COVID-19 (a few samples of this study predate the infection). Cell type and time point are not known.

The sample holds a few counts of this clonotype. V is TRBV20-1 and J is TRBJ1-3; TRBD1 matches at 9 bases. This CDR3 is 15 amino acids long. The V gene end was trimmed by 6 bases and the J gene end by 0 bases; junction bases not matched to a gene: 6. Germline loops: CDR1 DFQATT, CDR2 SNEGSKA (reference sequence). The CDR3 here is CSAPDRGTSGNTIYF. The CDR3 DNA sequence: TGCAGTGCACCCGACAGGGGGACCTCTGGAAACACCATATATTTT.

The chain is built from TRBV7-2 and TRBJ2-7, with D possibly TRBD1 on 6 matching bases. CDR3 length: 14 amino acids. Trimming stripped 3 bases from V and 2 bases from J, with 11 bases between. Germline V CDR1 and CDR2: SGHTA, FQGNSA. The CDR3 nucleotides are TGTGCCAGCAGCTTTGGGACATCCACCTACGAGCAGTACTTC. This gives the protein CASSFGTSTYEQYF.

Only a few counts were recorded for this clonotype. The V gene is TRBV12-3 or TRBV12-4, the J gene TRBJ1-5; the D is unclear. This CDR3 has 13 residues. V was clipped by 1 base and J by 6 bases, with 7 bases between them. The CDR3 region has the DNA TGTGCCAGCAGTTTAGGGATCAGTCAGCCCCAGCATTTT. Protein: CASSLGISQPQHF.

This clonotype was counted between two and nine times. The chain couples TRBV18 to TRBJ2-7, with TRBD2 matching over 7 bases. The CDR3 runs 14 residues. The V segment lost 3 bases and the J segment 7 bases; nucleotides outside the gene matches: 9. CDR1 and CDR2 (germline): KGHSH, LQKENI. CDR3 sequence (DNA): TGTGCCAGCTCACCGGGAGGGGAGGGATATGAGCAGTACGTC. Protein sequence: CASSPGGEGYEQYV.

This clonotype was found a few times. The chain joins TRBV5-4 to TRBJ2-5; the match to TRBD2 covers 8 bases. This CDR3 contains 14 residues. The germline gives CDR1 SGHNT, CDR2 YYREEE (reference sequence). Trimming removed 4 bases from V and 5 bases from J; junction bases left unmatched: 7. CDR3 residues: CASSPASGGETQYF. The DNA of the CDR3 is TGTGCCAGCAGCCCCGCGTCGGGGGGGGAGACCCAGTACTTC.

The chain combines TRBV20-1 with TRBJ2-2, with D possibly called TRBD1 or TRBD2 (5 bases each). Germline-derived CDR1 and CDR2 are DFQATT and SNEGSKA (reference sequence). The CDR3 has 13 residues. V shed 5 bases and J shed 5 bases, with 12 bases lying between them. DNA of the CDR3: TGCAGTGCTGGGACGGTACGGACCGGGGAGCTGTTTTTT. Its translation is CSAGTVRTGELFF.

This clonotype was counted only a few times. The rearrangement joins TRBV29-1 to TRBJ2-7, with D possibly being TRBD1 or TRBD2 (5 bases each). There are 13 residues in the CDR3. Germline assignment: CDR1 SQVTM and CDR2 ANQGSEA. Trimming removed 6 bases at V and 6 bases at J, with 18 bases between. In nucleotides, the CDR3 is TGCAGCGTCGGGGCCCTTAACCCGGGCGAGCAGTACTTC. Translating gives CSVGALNPGEQYF.

CDR3 in DNA: TGTGCCAGCAGTTACAACGGCGACAGGGGGTATAGCAATCAGCCCCAGCATTTT. Translated, it gives CASSYNGDRGYSNQPQHF. The genes are TRBV6-2 or TRBV6-3 and TRBJ1-5; 9 nucleotides line up with TRBD1. The V gene end was trimmed by 2 bases and the J gene end by 0 bases; junction bases not matched to a gene: 8. The CDR3 has 18 residues. CDR1 and CDR2 (germline): MNHEY, SVGEGT.

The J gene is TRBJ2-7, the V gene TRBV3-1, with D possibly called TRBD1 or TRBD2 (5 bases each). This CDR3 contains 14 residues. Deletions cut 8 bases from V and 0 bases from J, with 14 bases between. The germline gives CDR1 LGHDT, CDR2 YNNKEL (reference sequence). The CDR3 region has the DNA TGTGCCAGCTCCAGAGGGACGGCCTCCTACGAGCAGTACGTC. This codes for CASSRGTASYEQYV.

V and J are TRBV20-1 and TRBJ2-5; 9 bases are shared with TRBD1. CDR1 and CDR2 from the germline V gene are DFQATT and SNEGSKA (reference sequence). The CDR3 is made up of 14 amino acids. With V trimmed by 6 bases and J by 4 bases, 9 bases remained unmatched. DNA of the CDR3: TGCAGTGCCACCAAGCCGGGACAGGGAGAGACCCAGTACTTC. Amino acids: CSATKPGQGETQYF.

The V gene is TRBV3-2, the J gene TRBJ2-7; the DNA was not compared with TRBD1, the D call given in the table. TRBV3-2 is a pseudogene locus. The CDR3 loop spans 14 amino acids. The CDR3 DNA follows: TGTGCCAGCAGCCAAGCCGGACAAAACTACGAGCAGTACGTC. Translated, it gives CASSQAGQNYEQYV.

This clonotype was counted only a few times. The CDR3 reads CASSFWQAGATQYF. As DNA, the CDR3 is TGCGCCAGCAGCTTCTGGCAGGCCGGGGCGACCCAGTACTTC. The chain has TRBV5-1 and TRBJ2-5, with D perhaps assigned TRBD1 or TRBD2 (5 bases each). Germline V gene sequence: CDR1 SGHRS, CDR2 YFSETQ. V dropped 2 bases and J dropped 7 bases, with 15 bases sitting between them. The CDR3 totals 14 residues.

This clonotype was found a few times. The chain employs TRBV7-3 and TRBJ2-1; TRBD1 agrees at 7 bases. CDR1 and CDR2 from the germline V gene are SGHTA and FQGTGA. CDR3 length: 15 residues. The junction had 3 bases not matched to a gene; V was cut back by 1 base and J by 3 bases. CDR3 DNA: TGTGCCAGCAGCTTAAATGCAGGGGGCTACAATGAGCAGTTCTTC. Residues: CASSLNAGGYNEQFF.

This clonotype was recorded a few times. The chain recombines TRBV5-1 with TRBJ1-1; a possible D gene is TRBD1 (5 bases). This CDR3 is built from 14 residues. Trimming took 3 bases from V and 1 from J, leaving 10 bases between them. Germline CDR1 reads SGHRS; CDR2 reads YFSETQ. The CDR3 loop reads CASSWGDGNTEAFF. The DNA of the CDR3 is TGCGCCAGCAGCTGGGGGGACGGGAACACTGAAGCTTTCTTT.

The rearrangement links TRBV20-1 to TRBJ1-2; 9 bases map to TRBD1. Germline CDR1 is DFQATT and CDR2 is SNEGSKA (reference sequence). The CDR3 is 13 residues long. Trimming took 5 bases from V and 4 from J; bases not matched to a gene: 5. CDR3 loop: CSASDRGVYGYTF. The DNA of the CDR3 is TGCAGTGCTTCGGACAGGGGAGTCTATGGCTACACCTTC.

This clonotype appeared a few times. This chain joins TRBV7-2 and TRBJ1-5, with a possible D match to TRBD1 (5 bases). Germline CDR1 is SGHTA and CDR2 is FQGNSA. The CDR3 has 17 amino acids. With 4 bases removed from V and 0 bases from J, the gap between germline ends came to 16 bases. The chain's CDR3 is CASSSLLTGLSNQPQHF. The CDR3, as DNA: TGTGCCAGCAGCTCCCTTCTTACAGGACTTAGCAATCAGCCCCAGCATTTT.

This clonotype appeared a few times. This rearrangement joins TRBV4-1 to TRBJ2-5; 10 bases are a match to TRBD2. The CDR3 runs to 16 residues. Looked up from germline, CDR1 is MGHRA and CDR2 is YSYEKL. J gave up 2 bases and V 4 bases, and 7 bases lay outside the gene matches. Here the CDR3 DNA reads TGCGCCAGCAGCCCCGAAGCGGGGGGGCGGCAAGAGACCCAGTACTTC. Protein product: CASSPEAGGRQETQYF.

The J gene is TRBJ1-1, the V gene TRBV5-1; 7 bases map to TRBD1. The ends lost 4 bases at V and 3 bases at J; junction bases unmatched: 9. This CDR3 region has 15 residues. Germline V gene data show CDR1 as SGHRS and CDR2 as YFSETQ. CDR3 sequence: CASSHGTVFDTEAFF. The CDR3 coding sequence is TGCGCCAGCAGCCACGGGACAGTCTTCGACACTGAAGCTTTCTTT. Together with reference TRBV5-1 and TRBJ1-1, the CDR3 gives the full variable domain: KAGVTQTPRYLIKTRGQQVTLSCSPISGHRSVSWYQQTPGQGLQFLFEYFSETQRNKGNFPGRFSGRQFSNSRSEMNVSTLELGDSALYLCASSHGTVFDTEAFFGQGTRLTVV.

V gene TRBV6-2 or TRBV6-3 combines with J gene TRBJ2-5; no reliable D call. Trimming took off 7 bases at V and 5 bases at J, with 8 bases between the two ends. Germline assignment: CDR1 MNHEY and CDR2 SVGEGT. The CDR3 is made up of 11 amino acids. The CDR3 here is CASTARETQYF. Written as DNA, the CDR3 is TGTGCCAGCACGGCGCGGGAGACCCAGTACTTC.

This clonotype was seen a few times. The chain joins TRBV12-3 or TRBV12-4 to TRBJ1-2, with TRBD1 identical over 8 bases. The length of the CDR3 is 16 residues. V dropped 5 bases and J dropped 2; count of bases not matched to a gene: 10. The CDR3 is CASSPFGGQGNYGYTF. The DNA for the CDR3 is TGTGCCAGCAGTCCTTTTGGTGGACAGGGAAACTATGGCTACACCTTC.

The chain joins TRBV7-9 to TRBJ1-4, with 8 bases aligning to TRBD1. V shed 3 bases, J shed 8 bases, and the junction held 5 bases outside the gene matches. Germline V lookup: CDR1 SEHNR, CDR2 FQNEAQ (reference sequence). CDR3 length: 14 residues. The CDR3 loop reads CASSFGQGWEKLFF. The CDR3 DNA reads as TGTGCCAGCAGCTTCGGACAGGGTTGGGAAAAACTGTTTTTT. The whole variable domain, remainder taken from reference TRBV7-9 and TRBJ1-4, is DTGVSQNPRHKITKRGQNVTFRCDPISEHNRLYWYRQTLGQGPEFLTYFQNEAQLEKSRLLSDRFSAERPKGSFSTLEIQRTEQGDSAMYLCASSFGQGWEKLFFGSGTQLSVL.

The CDR3 protein is CASSVGGRSGGIHNEQFF. DNA of the CDR3: TGTGCCAGCAGCGTAGGAGGGCGAAGCGGGGGTATCCACAATGAGCAGTTCTTC. The rearrangement links TRBV9 to TRBJ2-1; TRBD2 matches 8 bases. The trim removed 0 bases at V and 5 bases at J, leaving 13 bases unmatched. The CDR3 spans 18 residues. The germline gives CDR1 SGDLS, CDR2 YYNGEE.

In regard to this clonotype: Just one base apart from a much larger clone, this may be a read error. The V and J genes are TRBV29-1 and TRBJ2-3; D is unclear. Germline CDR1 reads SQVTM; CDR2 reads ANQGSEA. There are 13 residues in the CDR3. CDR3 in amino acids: CSVDYSYTDTKYF. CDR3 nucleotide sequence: TGCAGCGTTGACTACAGCTACACAGATACGAAGTATTTT.

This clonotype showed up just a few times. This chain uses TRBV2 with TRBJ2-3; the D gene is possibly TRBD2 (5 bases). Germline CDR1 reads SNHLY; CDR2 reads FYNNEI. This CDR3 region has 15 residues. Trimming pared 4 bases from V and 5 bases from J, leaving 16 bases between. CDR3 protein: CASSGRRASEDTQYF. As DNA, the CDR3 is TGTGCCAGCAGTGGCCGGCGGGCGTCGGAAGATACGCAGTATTTT. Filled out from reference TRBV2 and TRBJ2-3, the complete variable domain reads EPEVTQTPSHQVTQMGQEVILRCVPISNHLYFYWYRQILGQKVEFLVSFYNNEISEKSEIFDDQFSVERPDGSNFTLKIRSTKLEDSAMYFCASSGRRASEDTQYFGPGTRLTVL.

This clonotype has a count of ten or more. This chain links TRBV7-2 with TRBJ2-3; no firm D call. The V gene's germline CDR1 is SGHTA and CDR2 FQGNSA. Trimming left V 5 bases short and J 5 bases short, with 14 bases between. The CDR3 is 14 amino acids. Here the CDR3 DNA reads TGTGCCAGCAGCCCCCGCCACAGCGAAGATACGCAGTATTTT. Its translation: CASSPRHSEDTQYF.

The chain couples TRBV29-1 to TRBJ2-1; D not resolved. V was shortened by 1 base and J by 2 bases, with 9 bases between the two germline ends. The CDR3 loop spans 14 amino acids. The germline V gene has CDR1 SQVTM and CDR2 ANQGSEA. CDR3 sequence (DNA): TGCAGCGTTGAAGGGATTGGGCCCTACAATGAGCAGTTCTTC. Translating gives CSVEGIGPYNEQFF.

The CDR3 loop reads CASSWDAPGQANSPLHF. In DNA form, the CDR3 reads TGTGCCAGCAGTTGGGACGCACCGGGACAGGCAAATTCACCCCTCCACTTT. The V and J genes are TRBV6-2 or TRBV6-3 and TRBJ1-6; TRBD1 matches at 8 bases. After removal of 4 bases from V and 7 bases from J, the junction contained 12 bases not matched to a gene. This CDR3 region has 17 residues. Germline CDR1 and CDR2: MNHEY and SVGEGT.